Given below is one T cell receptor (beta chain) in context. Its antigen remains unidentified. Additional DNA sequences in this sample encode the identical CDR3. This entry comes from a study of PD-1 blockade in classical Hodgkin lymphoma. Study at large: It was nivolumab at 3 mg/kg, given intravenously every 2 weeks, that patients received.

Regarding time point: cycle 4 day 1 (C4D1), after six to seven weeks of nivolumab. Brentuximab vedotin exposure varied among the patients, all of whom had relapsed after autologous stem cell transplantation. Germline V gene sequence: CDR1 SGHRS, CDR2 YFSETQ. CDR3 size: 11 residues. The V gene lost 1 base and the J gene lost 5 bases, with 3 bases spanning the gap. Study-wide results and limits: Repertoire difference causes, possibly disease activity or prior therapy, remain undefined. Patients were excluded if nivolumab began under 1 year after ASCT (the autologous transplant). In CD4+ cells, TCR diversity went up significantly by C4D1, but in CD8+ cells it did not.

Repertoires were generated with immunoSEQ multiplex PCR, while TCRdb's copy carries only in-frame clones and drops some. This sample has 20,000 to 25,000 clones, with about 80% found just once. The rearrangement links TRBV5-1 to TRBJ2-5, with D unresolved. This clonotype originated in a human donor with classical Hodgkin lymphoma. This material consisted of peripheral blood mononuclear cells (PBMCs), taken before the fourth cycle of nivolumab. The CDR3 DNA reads TGCGCCAGCAGCTTGAGGGAGACCCAGTACTTC. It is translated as CASSLRETQYF.